The source of this T cell receptor beta chain is a study of blood T cell repertoires in COVID-19. Study summary: The analysed material was cDNA or gDNA that came from T cells, B-cell-depleted T cells, or PBMCs.

Per the original methods: Quantification of nucleated cells was approximated via reference gene primer amplification. Data came from immunoSEQ multiplex PCR; TCRdb stores just in-frame clones and leaves some out. The V and J calls and clone size were taken over from that table, and D and trimming were inferred from the DNA. The sample shows 62,000 or so clones, roughly nine tenths of them seen only once. Sequenced material: peripheral blood. The TCR sequence derives from a man aged 50 to 60 with acute or convalescent COVID-19.

The CDR3 here is CASSPPGLDKNIQYF. The CDR3 coding sequence is TGCGCCAGCAGCCCCCCGGGTCTGGACAAAAACATTCAGTACTTC. This chain joins TRBV5-1 and TRBJ2-4, with D uncertain. The V gene's germline CDR1 is SGHRS and CDR2 YFSETQ. The V gene lost 4 bases and the J gene lost 3 bases, with 14 bases spanning the gap. The CDR3 runs 15 residues.